The 14 T cell receptor beta chains listed next were all sequenced from one sample in a study of T cell clonotyping in hematopoietic cell transplantation. TCRdb's table, derived via immunoSEQ multiplex PCR, lists solely in-frame clones and lacks some. The sample records about 3,100 clones, approximately 90% being singletons. This specimen consisted of PBMCs, obtained at the time of graft-versus-host disease after allogeneic stem cell transplant. The receptors derive from a male patient in his sixties who had an allogeneic stem cell transplant from a related donor, so the T cells may come from the graft donor. Some clones in this sample may be carry-over from other donors' samples.

The rearrangement uses TRBV29-1 and TRBJ1-1; D unclear. This CDR3 contains 15 residues. The germline gives CDR1 SQVTM, CDR2 ANQGSEA. The V and J ends lost 3 bases and 6 bases respectively, with 20 bases between them. The CDR3 DNA sequence: TGCAGCGTTGACGAGTCTGGGGATTTATACGCTGAAGCTTTCTTT. Translating it yields CSVDESGDLYAEAFF.

The genes are TRBV5-6 and TRBJ2-7, with TRBD2 matching 7 bases. Germline V lookup: CDR1 SGHDT, CDR2 YYEEEE. This CDR3 is built from 13 residues. Losses at the gene ends were 7 bases for V and 3 bases for J; bases not matched to a gene: 7. For the CDR3, the DNA is TGTGCCAGCGCCCGAGGGACTAACTACGAGCAGTACTTC. Residues: CASARGTNYEQYF.

The chain couples TRBV2 to TRBJ1-5; D is ambiguous. The CDR3 has 15 amino acids. Trimming took 0 bases from V and 1 from J, leaving 7 bases between them. The germline V gene encodes CDR1 SNHLY and CDR2 FYNNEI. CDR3 amino acids: CASSEADTSNQPQHF. In nucleotides, the CDR3 is TGTGCCAGCAGTGAAGCTGACACCAGCAATCAGCCCCAGCATTTT.

This clone was recorded once. The chain uses TRBV28 and TRBJ1-2, with D maybe TRBD1 (5 bases). CDR3 length: 13 amino acids. Germline CDR1 MDHEN, CDR2 SYDVKM. Deletions cut 3 bases from V and 3 bases from J, with 8 bases between. The CDR3 nucleotides are TGTGCCAGCAGTTTCGGAGGGGACTATGGCTACACCTTC. Residues: CASSFGGDYGYTF.

V is TRBV4-3 and J is TRBJ2-5; D perhaps matches TRBD1 (6 bases). Germline CDR1 reads LGHNA; CDR2 reads YSLEER. The CDR3 sequence is 17 residues long. The germline V and J ends were trimmed by 0 bases and 5 bases, with 19 bases remaining between them. The CDR3 sequence is CASSQEGPGQGRETQYF. CDR3 DNA: TGCGCCAGCAGCCAAGAAGGGCCCGGGCAGGGGCGGGAGACCCAGTACTTC.

J is TRBJ1-1 and V is TRBV4-3, with 11 bases lining up with TRBD1. V dropped 0 bases and J dropped 0; count of bases not matched to a gene: 3. This CDR3 spans 17 amino acids. In germline, CDR1 is LGHNA, CDR2 YSLEER. CDR3 sequence (DNA): TGCGCCAGCAGCCAAGACGGGACAGGGGGAGTGAACACTGAAGCTTTCTTT. Amino acid sequence: CASSQDGTGGVNTEAFF.

The chain carries TRBV4-3 and TRBJ2-1; 8 bases agree with TRBD2. Trimming took 4 bases from V and 2 from J; bases not matched to a gene: 7. CDR1 and CDR2 (germline): LGHNA, YSLEER. CDR3 length: 16 amino acids. CDR3 loop: CASSPTGGRPYNEQFF. DNA of the CDR3: TGCGCCAGCAGCCCGACGGGGGGGCGTCCCTACAATGAGCAGTTCTTC.

This chain connects TRBV5-6 to TRBJ2-3; 11 positions agree with TRBD2. The CDR3 totals 15 residues. J lost 5 bases, V lost 8 bases, and 10 bases had no gene match. From germline, CDR1 is SGHDT and CDR2 YYEEEE. DNA of the CDR3: TGTGCCAGTTCCCTACTTAGCGGGGGGGAAGATACGCAGTATTTT. Translation gives CASSLLSGGEDTQYF.

This chain links TRBV4-3 with TRBJ1-2, with TRBD1 identical over 7 bases. The CDR3 is made up of 13 amino acids. The trim removed 4 bases at V and 8 bases at J, leaving 7 bases unmatched. Germline assignment: CDR1 LGHNA and CDR2 YSLEER. CDR3 in DNA: TGCGCCAGCAGCCTCATTGACAGGGACGGCTACACCTTC. It translates to CASSLIDRDGYTF.

This chain joins TRBV7-2 and TRBJ1-6; D unclear. Germline CDR1 and CDR2: SGHTA and FQGNSA. V was shortened by 2 bases and J by 8 bases, with 7 bases between the two germline ends. The CDR3 runs 13 residues. CDR3 nucleotides: TGTGCCAGCAGCTTAAGTGCTGATTCACCCCTCCACTTT. Translated, it gives CASSLSADSPLHF.

V usage is TRBV6-1 and J usage is TRBJ2-2; a possible D gene is TRBD2 (7 bases). V lost 0 bases and J lost 4, with 15 bases in between. The CDR3 totals 17 residues. Germline CDR1 is MNHNS and CDR2 is SASEGT. The CDR3 region has the DNA TGTGCCAGCAGTGAAGCGCTTGGGGGGGGGCCCACCGGGGAGCTGTTTTTT. Its protein is CASSEALGGGPTGELFF.

The CDR3 spells CASSNGQGLYEQYF. The CDR3 DNA reads as TGTGCCAGCAGCAATGGACAGGGTCTCTACGAGCAGTACTTC. V usage is TRBV5-5 and J usage is TRBJ2-7; 8 nucleotides agree with TRBD1. V shed 4 bases, J shed 3 bases, and the junction held 6 bases outside the gene matches. CDR1 and CDR2 (germline): SGHKS, YYEKEE (reference sequence). The CDR3 extends over 14 amino acids.

V usage is TRBV7-2 and J usage is TRBJ2-7, with D tentatively TRBD2 (6 bases). Trimming shortened V by 3 bases and J by 6 bases, and 18 bases separated the two germline ends. This CDR3 region has 15 residues. CDR1 is SGHTA and CDR2 is FQGNSA in the germline V gene. CDR3 nucleotide sequence: TGTGCCAGCAGCTTTTCCTCGGGACTCTCTAGCGAGCAGTACTTC. It is translated as CASSFSSGLSSEQYF. Using reference TRBV7-2 and TRBJ2-7 for the parts outside the CDR3, the full variable domain is GAGVSQSPSNKVTEKGKDVELRCDPISGHTALYWYRQSLGQGLEFLIYFQGNSAPDKSGLPSDRFSAERTGGSVSTLTIQRTQQEDSAVYLCASSFSSGLSSEQYFGPGTRLTVT.

J is TRBJ1-2 and V is TRBV6-5; no clear D. V was cut by 6 bases and J by 2 bases, with 16 bases left in between. The CDR3 covers 15 residues. Germline V lookup: CDR1 MNHEY, CDR2 SVGAGI. In nucleotides, the CDR3 is TGTGCCAGCAGAGACCTTAAGACCGAAAACTATGGCTACACCTTC. It codes for CASRDLKTENYGYTF.